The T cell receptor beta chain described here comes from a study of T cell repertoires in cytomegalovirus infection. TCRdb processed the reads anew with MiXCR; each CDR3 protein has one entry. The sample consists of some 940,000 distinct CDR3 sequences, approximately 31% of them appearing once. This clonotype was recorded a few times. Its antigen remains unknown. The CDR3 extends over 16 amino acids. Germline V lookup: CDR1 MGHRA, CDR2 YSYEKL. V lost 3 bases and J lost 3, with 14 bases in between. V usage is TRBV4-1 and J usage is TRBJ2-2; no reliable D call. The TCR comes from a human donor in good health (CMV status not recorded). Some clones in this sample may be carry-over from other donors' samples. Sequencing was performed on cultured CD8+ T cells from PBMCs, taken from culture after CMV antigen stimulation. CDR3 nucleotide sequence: TGCGCCAGCAGCCAGGCCGAACCTTGGGACACCGGGGAGCTGTTTTTT. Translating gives CASSQAEPWDTGELFF.